This T cell receptor (beta chain) comes out of a study of cytomegalovirus exposure and HLA in healthy donors. Across the study: Within the Caucasian-associated ancestry cluster were roughly 81% of the roughly 400 genotyped donors. Regarding the study as a whole: Based on reports, TCR beta sequences accurately predicted HLA-A and HLA-B alleles for most subjects. Most of the CMV-associated TCR beta chains (in a later analysis) appeared to be HLA-restricted. Whilst most TCR sequences proved rare, a subset of public TCRs occurred across many donors.

With 60 Vbeta and 13 Jbeta primers, the PCR was carried out. Assay used: immunoSEQ multiplex PCR; TCRdb lists only in-frame clones, some missing. The sample lists approximately 160,000 clones, around 82% seen once, with approximately 1.5% in the top ten. The CDR3 has 15 residues. V was shortened by 5 bases and J by 4 bases, with 17 bases between the two germline ends. Germline lookup yields CDR1 SGHVS and CDR2 FQNEAQ. As regards this clone: Its cognate antigen is unknown.

This chain joins TRBV7-8 and TRBJ1-2, with a tentative D call TRBD1 (6 bases). This clonotype was sampled from a male donor in good health and CMV-seronegative. The sample was PBMCs. The CDR3 is CASSPHRVPIYGYTF. The DNA for the CDR3 is TGTGCCAGCAGCCCGCACAGGGTCCCCATCTATGGCTACACCTTC.